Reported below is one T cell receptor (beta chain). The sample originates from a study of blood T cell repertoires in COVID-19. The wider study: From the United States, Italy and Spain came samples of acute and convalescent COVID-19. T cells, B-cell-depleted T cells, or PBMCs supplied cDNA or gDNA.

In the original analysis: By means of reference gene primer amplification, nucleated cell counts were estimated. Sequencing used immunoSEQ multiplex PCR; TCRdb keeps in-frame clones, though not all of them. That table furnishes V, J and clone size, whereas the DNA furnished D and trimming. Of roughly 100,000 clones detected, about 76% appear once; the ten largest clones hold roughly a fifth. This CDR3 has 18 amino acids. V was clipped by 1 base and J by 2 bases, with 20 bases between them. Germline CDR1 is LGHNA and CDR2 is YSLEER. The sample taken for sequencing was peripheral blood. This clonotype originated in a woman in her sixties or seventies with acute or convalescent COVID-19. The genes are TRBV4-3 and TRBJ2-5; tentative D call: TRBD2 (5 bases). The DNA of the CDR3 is TGCGCCAGCAGCCAAGGGCCGCTCTATCTAAGGAGGCAAGAGACCCAGTACTTC. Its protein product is CASSQGPLYLRRQETQYF.